These T cell receptor beta chains were read from a single sample in a study of CD8+CD57+ T cells in acquired aplastic anemia. TCRdb re-derived calls from the reads in MiXCR, one entry per CDR3 protein. The table has approximately 80,000 distinct CDR3 sequences, just over 70% seen once. The specimen sequenced was sorted CD4+, CD8+, or CD8+CD57+ T cells (not recorded which) from PBMCs. These receptors were taken from a human donor with aplastic anemia. Both conserved end residues are part of each CDR3. The D gene is left open where the match is weak. Clone size is stated in some rows and not others, as once, few, many or a class when expanded.

>TRBV7-9|TRBJ2-5|TRBD2|.
TGTGCCAGCAGGGGCGGGGGTTTGGAGACCCAGTACTTC
CASRGGGLETQYF
>TRBV10-3|TRBJ2-3|.|.
TGTGCCAGCAGTAACCTAGGAAGTACGCAGTATTTT
CASSNLGSTQYF
>TRBV2|TRBJ1-1|.|few
TGTGCCAGCACCCAGGGCCAAAACACTGAAGCTTTCTTT
CASTQGQNTEAFF
>TRBV11-1|TRBJ2-5|.|.
TGTGCCAGCAGCTTAATCGGGGGCCGTGACCAAGAGACCCAGTACTTC
CASSLIGGRDQETQYF
>TRBV19|TRBJ2-7|.|.
TGTGCCAGTAGTGATCGGGGCGGACCCCAGGGTCGGTACGAGCAGTACTTC
CASSDRGGPQGRYEQYF
>TRBV15|TRBJ1-5|.|.
TGTGCCACCAGCAGAGATAATTCTTATCAGCCCCAGCATTTT
CATSRDNSYQPQHF
>TRBV25-1|TRBJ2-5|TRBD1|.
TGTGCCAGTTCTCCGGGACAGTTGTACCAAGAGACCCAGTACTTC
CASSPGQLYQETQYF
>TRBV24-1|TRBJ2-7|.|.
TGTGCCCCTGGCGGCGGAGGCTACGAGCAGTACTTC
CAPGGGGYEQYF
>TRBV24-1|TRBJ2-7|.|.
TGTGCCACCAGTTTGGGGGTCACGGTCCGCGAGCAGTACTTC
CATSLGVTVREQYF
>TRBV25-1|TRBJ1-6|.|.
TGTGCCAGCAGTGAACGGATAGACCAGGTTGGAATTTCACCCCTCCACTTT
CASSERIDQVGISPLHF
>TRBV12-3/TRBV12-4|TRBJ2-5|TRBD2|.
TGTGCCAGCAGTAACGGGAGGGCCCAAGAGACCCAGTACTTC
CASSNGRAQETQYF
>TRBV7-9|TRBJ2-5|.|.
TGTGCCAGCAGCAGGTGGGATGAGACCCAGTACTTC
CASSRWDETQYF
>TRBV7-9|TRBJ1-2|.|.
TGTGCCAGCAGCTTCGGGGACGCAGGCGGCTACACCTTC
CASSFGDAGGYTF
>TRBV29-1|TRBJ2-1|TRBD2|.
TGCAGCGTTGAAATAAGCGGGACCTACAATGAGCAGTTCTTC
CSVEISGTYNEQFF
>TRBV11-1|TRBJ2-1|.|.
TGTGCCAGCAGCCGCCGTACAACAGGGGAGGGGTACAATGAGCAGTTCTTC
CASSRRTTGEGYNEQFF
>TRBV19|TRBJ2-3|TRBD2|.
TGTGCCAGTAGTAACCTAGCGGGGAACACAGATACGCAGTATTTT
CASSNLAGNTDTQYF
>TRBV11-2|TRBJ1-1|TRBD1|.
TGTGCCAGCAGCTTATTCCGCGACAGGGACACTGAAGCTTTCTTT
CASSLFRDRDTEAFF
>TRBV7-8|TRBJ2-7|TRBD1|few
TGTGCCAGCAGCTTAGGGGACAGCTACGAGCAGTACTTC
CASSLGDSYEQYF
>TRBV2|TRBJ2-2|.|.
TGTGCCAGCAGCCCTCACTCTAGAGGGAACACCGGGGAGCTGTTTTTT
CASSPHSRGNTGELFF
>TRBV11-2|TRBJ2-7|.|once
TGTGCCAGCAGCTTAGGTCGGGCTGGGCAGGGATCCTACGAGCAGTACTTC
CASSLGRAGQGSYEQYF
>TRBV20-1|TRBJ2-7|TRBD2|many
TGCAGTGCTAAGGGACTAGTTGGGGGCTACGAGCAGTACTTC
CSAKGLVGGYEQYF
>TRBV10-3|TRBJ2-1|TRBD1|.
TGTGCCATCAGTGACGAGACAGGGGGGATGTACGAGCAGTTCTTC
CAISDETGGMYEQFF
>TRBV20-1|TRBJ2-7|TRBD1|.
TGCAGCGCTAAGGGGACAGCGTTCTACGAGCAGTACTTC
CSAKGTAFYEQYF
>TRBV24-1|TRBJ2-5|.|few
TGTGCCACCAGTGACTCCGCCGGGGAGACCCAGTACTTC
CATSDSAGETQYF
>TRBV24-1|TRBJ2-3|.|many
TGTGCCACCAGTGAGACAGCGGGCAGCACAGATACGCAGTATTTT
CATSETAGSTDTQYF
>TRBV5-6|TRBJ1-6|TRBD1|.
TGTGCCAGCAGGACGGACAGGGCTTCACCCCTCCACTTT
CASRTDRASPLHF